These 23 T cell receptor beta chains were all obtained from the same sample, sequenced in a study of blood T cell repertoires in COVID-19. This table comes from immunoSEQ multiplex PCR, and its TCRdb copy is limited to in-frame clones, with some not included. The repertoire includes some 150,000 clones, approximately 80% of them detected once, and about 7.2% sits in the top ten. Sequenced material: peripheral blood. Every receptor here comes from a woman aged 45-59 years in a cohort sampled during active or convalescent COVID-19.

The rearrangement joins TRBV30 to TRBJ2-5; the match to TRBD1 covers 8 bases. The CDR3 runs 13 residues. V dropped 1 base and J dropped 3; count of bases not matched to a gene: 1. Germline CDR1 and CDR2: GTSNPN and SVGIG (reference sequence). The CDR3 bases are TGTGCCTGGAGTGGGGACAGGAAAGAGACCCAGTACTTC. This encodes CAWSGDRKETQYF.

This chain uses TRBV5-1 with TRBJ2-5; 14 positions agree with TRBD2. Per germline, CDR1 SGHRS and CDR2 YFSETQ. The CDR3 is made up of 15 amino acids. The V and J ends lost 4 bases and 4 bases, in that order; junction bases with no gene match: 3. The CDR3 here is CASSTGTSGGETQYF. As DNA, the CDR3 is TGCGCCAGCAGCACCGGGACTAGCGGGGGAGAGACCCAGTACTTC. Full variable domain (missing parts from reference TRBV5-1 and TRBJ2-5): KAGVTQTPRYLIKTRGQQVTLSCSPISGHRSVSWYQQTPGQGLQFLFEYFSETQRNKGNFPGRFSGRQFSNSRSEMNVSTLELGDSALYLCASSTGTSGGETQYFGPGTRLLVL.

The V and J genes are TRBV5-1 and TRBJ2-7; D might be TRBD2 (6 bases). Trimming removed 2 bases at V and 4 bases at J, with 16 bases between. The germline V gene has CDR1 SGHRS and CDR2 YFSETQ. The CDR3 has 15 residues. As DNA, the CDR3 is TGCGCCAGCAGCTTAGTCCAGGCAGGGAGGTACGAGCAGTACTTC. Residues: CASSLVQAGRYEQYF.

This rearrangement joins TRBV3-1 (or the pseudogene TRBV3-2) to TRBJ2-1, with 8 bases aligning to TRBD1. Germline trimming cut 5 bases from V and 7 bases from J; bases unmatched to any gene: 10. Germline-derived CDR1 and CDR2 are LGHDT and YNNKEL (reference sequence). The CDR3 runs to 15 residues. The CDR3 spells CASSVTRTGRNEQFF. The CDR3 nucleotides are TGTGCCAGCAGCGTGACGAGGACAGGGCGTAATGAGCAGTTCTTC.

The J gene is TRBJ2-1, the V gene TRBV30; the D gene is possibly TRBD2 (6 bases). Germline V gene lookup returns CDR1 GTSNPN and CDR2 SVGIG (reference sequence). CDR3 length: 14 amino acids. Trimming removed 4 bases at V and 2 bases at J, with 12 bases between. The CDR3 nucleotides read TGTGCCTGGAACCGGGACTCTACCTACAATGAGCAGTTCTTC. Amino acid sequence: CAWNRDSTYNEQFF.

The rearrangement uses TRBV9 and TRBJ1-6; D not certain. CDR3 length: 15 amino acids. Germline CDR1 is SGDLS and CDR2 is YYNGEE. V lost 0 bases and J 2 bases, leaving 6 bases between the germline ends. Here the CDR3 DNA reads TGTGCCAGCAGCGTAGACCCGGCCTATAATTCACCCCTCCACTTT. Amino acids: CASSVDPAYNSPLHF.

The chain combines TRBV5-5 with TRBJ2-3, with a weak D call TRBD1 (6 bases). Germline V gene lookup returns CDR1 SGHKS and CDR2 YYEKEE (reference sequence). With 1 base removed from V and 2 bases from J, the gap between germline ends came to 11 bases. The CDR3 is 15 residues long. The CDR3 loop is CASSLFGQYTDTQYF. As DNA, the CDR3 is TGTGCCAGCAGCTTGTTTGGACAGTACACAGATACGCAGTATTTT.

V gene TRBV3-1 (or the pseudogene TRBV3-2) combines with J gene TRBJ1-1; maybe TRBD1 (6 bases). The V end lost 4 bases, the J end lost 7 bases, and 13 bases lay between the germline ends. The CDR3 is 13 residues long. Germline values: CDR1 LGHDT, CDR2 YNNKEL (reference sequence). The CDR3 DNA follows: TGTGCCAGCAGCCGAGGGACAACACGTGAAGCTTTCTTT. Amino acid sequence: CASSRGTTREAFF.

V gene TRBV11-1 combines with J gene TRBJ1-1; possibly TRBD1 for D (5 bases). This CDR3 spans 15 amino acids. Germline CDR1 SGHAT, CDR2 FQDESV (reference sequence). Trimming removed 6 bases from V and 7 bases from J, with 21 bases in between. The CDR3 is CASRQGFRELNEAFF. Here the CDR3 DNA reads TGTGCCAGCAGACAAGGTTTCAGGGAATTAAATGAAGCTTTCTTT.

The gene calls are TRBV5-1 and TRBJ1-4; possible D gene TRBD1, 5 bases. CDR1 is SGHRS, CDR2 YFSETQ, per germline. The V gene lost 4 bases and the J gene lost 0 bases, with 16 bases spanning the gap. The CDR3 length is 17 residues. CDR3 bases: TGCGCCAGCAGCCAAGGACAAGCGGGTACAACTAATGAAAAACTGTTTTTT. Its translation: CASSQGQAGTTNEKLFF.

The chain links TRBV27 to TRBJ2-1; TRBD2 is a possible D gene (7 bases). This CDR3 is built from 17 residues. Trimming pared 5 bases from V and 9 bases from J, leaving 26 bases between. Germline V gene sequence: CDR1 MNHEY, CDR2 SMNVEV (reference sequence). This chain's CDR3 is CASSLLIGGAVVGEQFF. CDR3 DNA sequence: TGTGCCAGCAGTCTTCTAATTGGGGGGGCCGTCGTCGGTGAGCAGTTCTTC.

This chain links TRBV19 with TRBJ1-2; D may be TRBD1 (6 bases). Trimming took 7 bases from V and 10 from J, leaving 22 bases between them. CDR1 is LNHDA, CDR2 SQIVND, per germline (reference sequence). The CDR3 extends over 14 amino acids. CDR3 protein: CASTPLNRDTDYTF. CDR3 in DNA: TGTGCCAGTACCCCACTCAACCGGGACACCGACTACACCTTC.

This sequence joins TRBV12-5 and TRBJ2-7; no reliable D call. In germline, CDR1 is LGHNT, CDR2 FRNRAP. The CDR3 spans 12 residues. Trimming took 5 bases from V and 5 from J, leaving 10 bases between them. CDR3 nucleotides: TGTGCTAGTGGTGCCCAGGTGCACGAGCAGTACTTC. Its protein product is CASGAQVHEQYF.

The chain is built from TRBV5-1 and TRBJ2-3, with TRBD2 as a possible D gene (6 bases). The CDR3 is 16 residues long. Germline assignment: CDR1 SGHRS and CDR2 YFSETQ. Trimming pared 1 base from V and 2 bases from J, leaving 14 bases between. The CDR3 region is CASSLSGLTTTDTQYF. CDR3 in DNA: TGCGCCAGCAGCTTGTCCGGACTAACCACCACAGATACGCAGTATTTT.

This clone was picked up one time. The gene calls are TRBV7-8 and TRBJ1-5; D possibly corresponds to TRBD1 (5 bases). The CDR3 totals 15 residues. The V end lost 1 base, the J end lost 7 bases, and 14 bases lay between the germline ends. Germline CDR1 reads SGHVS; CDR2 reads FQNEAQ. CDR3 sequence: CASSLVDGGYQPQHF. In nucleotides, the CDR3 is TGTGCCAGCAGCTTAGTGGACGGGGGGTACCAGCCCCAGCATTTT.

This clone was observed a handful of times. The chain joins TRBV9 to TRBJ1-6; perhaps TRBD1 as D (6 bases). The CDR3 is 15 amino acids. V was pared by 1 base and J by 8 bases, with 13 bases between. CDR1 is SGDLS and CDR2 is YYNGEE in the germline V gene. CDR3 protein: CASSVSTGLYSPLHF. The CDR3 DNA follows: TGTGCCAGCAGCGTAAGTACAGGGCTGTATTCACCCCTCCACTTT. The full variable domain, its missing parts supplied by reference TRBV9 and TRBJ1-6, is DSGVTQTPKHLITATGQRVTLRCSPRSGDLSVYWYQQSLDQGLQFLIQYYNGEERAKGNILERFSAQQFPDLHSELNLSSLELGDSALYFCASSVSTGLYSPLHFGNGTRLTVT.

The V gene is TRBV12-5, the J gene TRBJ1-5; 11 bases are shared with TRBD1. Germline V gives CDR1 LGHNT, CDR2 FRNRAP. This CDR3 has 19 residues. V was pared by 4 bases and J by 7 bases, with 18 bases of the junction left unmatched. The CDR3 here is CASGSLLVRGTGGIQPQHF. The DNA for the CDR3 is TGTGCTAGTGGTTCTTTATTGGTTCGAGGGACAGGGGGTATCCAGCCCCAGCATTTT.

The CDR3 loop is CASSQDPGGAINTQYF. CDR3 nucleotide sequence: TGCGCCAGCAGCCAAGACCCCGGGGGGGCCATTAATACGCAGTATTTT. The rearrangement joins TRBV4-3 to TRBJ2-3, with 8 bases aligning to TRBD2. The CDR3 has 16 amino acids. With V trimmed by 0 bases and J by 7 bases, 9 bases remained unmatched. CDR1 and CDR2 (germline): LGHNA, YSLEER.

The J gene is TRBJ2-7, the V gene TRBV7-3; 8 bases match TRBD1. Germline values: CDR1 SGHTA, CDR2 FQGTGA. The CDR3 is made up of 15 amino acids. The ends lost 5 bases at V and 3 bases at J; junction bases unmatched: 9. The CDR3: CASSNGGTGVYEQYF. CDR3 nucleotides: TGTGCCAGCAGCAATGGTGGGACAGGAGTCTACGAGCAGTACTTC.

This sequence joins TRBV10-3 and TRBJ1-2, with D unclear. There are 12 residues in the CDR3. Trimming shortened V by 5 bases and J by 7 bases, and 11 bases separated the two germline ends. Germline lookup yields CDR1 ENHRY and CDR2 SYGVKD. CDR3 protein: CAISNTRGGYTF. The CDR3 bases are TGTGCCATCAGTAACACTCGGGGTGGCTACACCTTC.

This clone was seen a handful of times. This sequence joins TRBV5-5 and TRBJ1-3; 7 nucleotides match TRBD1. Germline values: CDR1 SGHKS, CDR2 YYEKEE (reference sequence). The length of the CDR3 is 15 residues. Trimming removed 4 bases from V and 0 bases from J; junction bases left unmatched: 4. The CDR3 spells CASSRGQSSGNTIYF. Here the CDR3 DNA reads TGTGCCAGCAGCCGGGGACAGAGCTCTGGAAACACCATATATTTT. The variable domain in full, completed from reference TRBV5-5 and TRBJ1-3, reads DAGVTQSPTHLIKTRGQQVTLRCSPISGHKSVSWYQQVLGQGPQFIFQYYEKEERGRGNFPDRFSARQFPNYSSELNVNALLLGDSALYLCASSRGQSSGNTIYFGEGSWLTVV.

The chain has TRBV28 and TRBJ1-6; a weak D match, TRBD1 (6 bases). Between the trimmed V and J ends, which lost 5 bases and 10 bases, there was a span of 15 bases. Germline CDR1 is MDHEN and CDR2 is SYDVKM. The CDR3 runs to 14 residues. CDR3 sequence reads: CASSHLDRNSPLHF. CDR3 DNA: TGTGCCAGCAGTCACTTAGACAGGAACTCACCCCTCCACTTT. The full variable domain, with the rest looked up from reference TRBV28 and TRBJ1-6, is DVKVTQSSRYLVKRTGEKVFLECVQDMDHENMFWYRQDPGLGLRLIYFSYDVKMKEKGDIPEGYSVSREKKERFSLILESASTNQTSMYLCASSHLDRNSPLHFGNGTRLTVT.

The chain carries TRBV7-6 and TRBJ2-2, with 8 bases aligning to TRBD1. Germline loops: CDR1 SGHVS, CDR2 FNYEAQ. The CDR3 length is 16 residues. With V trimmed by 5 bases and J by 6 bases, 11 bases remained unmatched. In DNA form, the CDR3 reads TGTGCCAGCAGCCCAAGGACAGGGAGAGGGCCCGGGGAGCTGTTTTTT. This codes for CASSPRTGRGPGELFF.